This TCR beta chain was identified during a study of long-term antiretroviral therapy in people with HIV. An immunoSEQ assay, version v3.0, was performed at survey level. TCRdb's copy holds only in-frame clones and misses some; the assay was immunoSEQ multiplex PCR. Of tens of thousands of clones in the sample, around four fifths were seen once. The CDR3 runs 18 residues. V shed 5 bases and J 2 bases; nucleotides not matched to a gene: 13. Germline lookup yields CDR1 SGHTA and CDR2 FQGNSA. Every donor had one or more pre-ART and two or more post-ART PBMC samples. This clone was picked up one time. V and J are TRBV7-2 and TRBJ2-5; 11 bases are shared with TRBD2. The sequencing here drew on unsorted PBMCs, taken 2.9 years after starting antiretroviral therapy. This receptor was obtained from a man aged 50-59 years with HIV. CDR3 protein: CASSARRRGLAGQETQYF. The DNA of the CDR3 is TGTGCCAGCAGCGCTCGCCGGCGCGGACTAGCGGGTCAAGAGACCCAGTACTTC.